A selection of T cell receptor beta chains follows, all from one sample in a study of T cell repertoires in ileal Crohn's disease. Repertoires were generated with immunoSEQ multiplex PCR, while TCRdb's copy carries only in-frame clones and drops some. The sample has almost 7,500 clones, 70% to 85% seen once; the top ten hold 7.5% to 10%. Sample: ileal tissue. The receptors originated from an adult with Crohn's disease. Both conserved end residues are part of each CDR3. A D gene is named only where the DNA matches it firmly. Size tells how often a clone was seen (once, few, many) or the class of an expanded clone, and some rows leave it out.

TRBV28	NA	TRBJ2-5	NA	TGTGGGAGGGAGACCCAGTACTTC	CGRETQYF
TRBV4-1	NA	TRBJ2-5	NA	TGCGCCAGCAGCCAAGATCGTACAGGGTGGACCCAGTACTTC	CASSQDRTGWTQYF
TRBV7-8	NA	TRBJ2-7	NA	TGTGCCAGCAGCTTGGGTAACGAGCAGTACTTC	CASSLGNEQYF
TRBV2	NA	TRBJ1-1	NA	TGTGCCAGCAGCCTCGGGACGGGCACTGAAGCTTTCTTT	CASSLGTGTEAFF
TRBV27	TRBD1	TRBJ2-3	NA	TGTGCCAGCAGTTTATTAGCTGGGACAGGGACAGATACGCAGTATTTT	CASSLLAGTGTDTQYF
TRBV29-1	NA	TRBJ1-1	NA	TGCAGCGTTGAAAGGTTCGTGGGGGGCACTGAAGCTTTCTTT	CSVERFVGGTEAFF
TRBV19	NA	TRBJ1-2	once	TGTGCCAGTAGTATAGATCACAGGAATGGCTACACCTTC	CASSIDHRNGYTF
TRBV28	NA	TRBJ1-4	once	TGTGCCACCCCTTTAGTGGGTAATGAAAAACTGTTTTTT	CATPLVGNEKLFF
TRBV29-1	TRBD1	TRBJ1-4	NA	TGCAGCGTTACCGGGACAGATAATGAAAAACTGTTTTTT	CSVTGTDNEKLFF
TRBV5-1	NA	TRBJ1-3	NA	TGCGCCAGCAGCCCTTCGACGTCGGAGCGAAACACCATATATTTT	CASSPSTSERNTIYF
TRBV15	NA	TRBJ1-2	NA	TGTGCCACCAGCAGAGATCGAGACGGCTCATCGAGGGGCTACACCTTC	CATSRDRDGSSRGYTF
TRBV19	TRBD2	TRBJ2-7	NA	TGTGCCAGTAGTCTTACGGGGGGGCGCGAGCAGTACTTC	CASSLTGGREQYF
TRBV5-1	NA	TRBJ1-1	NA	TGCGCCAGCAGCTTGGCCCACGGGGGAGTCACTGAAGCTTTCTTT	CASSLAHGGVTEAFF
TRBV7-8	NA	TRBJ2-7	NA	TGTGCCAGCAGCTTAGGAGGGTCGAGCTCCTACGAGCAGTACTTC	CASSLGGSSSYEQYF
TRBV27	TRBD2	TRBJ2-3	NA	TGTGCCAGCAGTTCGTTGGCGGGAGCGATCACAGATACGCAGTATTTT	CASSSLAGAITDTQYF
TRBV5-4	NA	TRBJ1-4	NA	TGTGCCAGCAGCTTGGGATCTGGGGCCCTCCCCAGGCAACTGTTTTTT	CASSLGSGALPRQLFF
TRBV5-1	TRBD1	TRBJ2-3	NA	TGCGCCAGCAGGGGACAGGGGGCACACACAGATACGCAGTATTTT	CASRGQGAHTDTQYF
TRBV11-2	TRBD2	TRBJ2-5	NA	TGTGCCAGCAGCTTAGTGCCGGGAGGAGTCGAGACCCAGTACTTC	CASSLVPGGVETQYF
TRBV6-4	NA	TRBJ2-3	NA	TGTGCCAGCAGTGAAGGAGGGGGCACAGATACGCAGTATTTT	CASSEGGGTDTQYF
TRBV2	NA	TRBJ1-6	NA	TGTGCCAGCACTTCTGTAGGGCTTTTAACGTCACCCCTCCACTTT	CASTSVGLLTSPLHF
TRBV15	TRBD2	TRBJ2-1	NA	TGTGCCACCAGCAGAGGGACTAGCGGGAGCTCCTACAATGAGCAGTTCTTC	CATSRGTSGSSYNEQFF
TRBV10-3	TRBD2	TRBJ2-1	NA	TGTGCCATCGGGGAGCGGGAGAGTGAGCAGTTCTTC	CAIGERESEQFF
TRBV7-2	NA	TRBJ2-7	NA	TGTGCCAGCAGCTCATCACTAGCCTCCTACGAGCAGTACTTC	CASSSSLASYEQYF
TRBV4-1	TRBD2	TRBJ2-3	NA	TGCGCCAGCAGCCAATGGGCGGGAGGGACTACAACAGATACGCAGTATTTT	CASSQWAGGTTTDTQYF
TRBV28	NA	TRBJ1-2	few	TGTGCCAGCAGGGTTCAACAGGGATACTATGGCTACACCTTC	CASRVQQGYYGYTF
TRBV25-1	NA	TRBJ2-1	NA	TGTGCCAGCAGTGAATCGGGCGTTGGGCCCTACAATGAGCAGTTCTTC	CASSESGVGPYNEQFF
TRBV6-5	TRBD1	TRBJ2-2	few	TGTGCCAGCACCCCGGGACAGGGCGGTACCGGGGAGCTGTTTTTT	CASTPGQGGTGELFF